What follows are 21 T cell receptor beta chains derived from one specimen sequenced in a study of cytotoxic CD8 clonotypes in ibrutinib-treated CLL. The assay was immunoSEQ multiplex PCR, and TCRdb's table has in-frame clones only and misses some. The sample shows roughly 29,000 clones, about 76% of them seen only once. This sample comprised PBMCs, obtained after 36 months of ibrutinib treatment. The receptors were sampled from a human donor with chronic lymphocytic leukemia.

The table lists this clone with a few counts. The gene calls are TRBV18 and TRBJ1-1; D is unclear. Germline V lookup: CDR1 KGHSH, CDR2 LQKENI. The V and J ends lost 3 bases and 12 bases respectively, with 11 bases between them. This CDR3 has 11 amino acids. The CDR3 region is CASSPSGPTFF. Written as DNA, the CDR3 is TGTGCCAGCTCACCCTCCGGCCCGACTTTCTTT. Together with reference TRBV18 and TRBJ1-1, the CDR3 gives the full variable domain: NAGVMQNPRHLVRRRGQEARLRCSPMKGHSHVYWYRQLPEEGLKFMVYLQKENIIDESGMPKERFSAEFPKEGPSILRIQQVVRGDSAAYFCASSPSGPTFFGQGTRLTVV.

The chain employs TRBV7-9 and TRBJ1-5, with D unresolved. Germline V gene data show CDR1 as SEHNR and CDR2 as FQNEAQ (reference sequence). The CDR3 sequence is 12 residues long. V was shortened by 5 bases and J by 9 bases, with 11 bases between the two germline ends. In DNA form, the CDR3 reads TGTGCCAGCAGCCTAACGTCGGGGCCCCAGCATTTT. Its translation: CASSLTSGPQHF.

This chain joins TRBV5-4 and TRBJ2-5; no clear D. Germline V CDR1 and CDR2: SGHNT, YYREEE (reference sequence). Deletions cut 0 bases from V and 3 bases from J, with 6 bases between. The CDR3 covers 13 residues. CDR3 protein: CASSLGSEETQYF. The CDR3 DNA reads as TGTGCCAGCAGCTTGGGTTCAGAAGAGACCCAGTACTTC.

The chain couples TRBV5-1 to TRBJ1-1, with a tentative D call TRBD1 (6 bases). CDR3 size: 16 residues. Trimming removed 3 bases from V and 1 base from J, with 16 bases in between. Germline loops: CDR1 SGHRS, CDR2 YFSETQ. DNA for the CDR3: TGCGCCAGCAGCTGGACAGAACGGACTTCGAACACTGAAGCTTTCTTT. Translated, it gives CASSWTERTSNTEAFF.

This clone has a count of ten or more. The gene calls are TRBV11-2 and TRBJ1-1, with TRBD1 as a possible D gene (6 bases). The germline gives CDR1 SGHAT, CDR2 FQNNGV. The CDR3 contains 14 residues. The ends were cut back, 1 base at V and 6 bases at J, with 12 bases in the middle. The chain's CDR3 is CASSLVGPGAEAFF. DNA of the CDR3: TGTGCCAGCAGCTTAGTTGGGCCAGGGGCTGAAGCTTTCTTT. The full variable domain, rest sourced from reference TRBV11-2 and TRBJ1-1, is EAGVAQSPRYKIIEKRQSVAFWCNPISGHATLYWYQQILGQGPKLLIQFQNNGVVDDSQLPKDRFSAERLKGVDSTLKIQPAKLEDSAVYLCASSLVGPGAEAFFGQGTRLTVV.

This clone was seen once. The chain recombines TRBV5-4 with TRBJ1-5; a possible D gene is TRBD1 (5 bases). The germline V gene has CDR1 SGHNT and CDR2 YYREEE (reference sequence). The V end was cut by 4 bases, the J end by 6 bases, with 17 bases between. This CDR3 has 15 residues. The CDR3 loop is CASSRDREPTQPQHF. For the CDR3, the DNA is TGTGCCAGCAGCCGGGACCGGGAGCCTACTCAGCCCCAGCATTTT.

Here the CDR3 DNA reads TGTGCCAGCAGCCCGGGACAAATCAATTCACCCCTCCACTTT. It specifies CASSPGQINSPLHF. The chain has TRBV27 and TRBJ1-6; D might be TRBD1 (6 bases). Trimming shortened V by 6 bases and J by 7 bases, and 13 bases separated the two germline ends. This CDR3 is 14 amino acids long. Germline loops: CDR1 MNHEY, CDR2 SMNVEV (reference sequence).

There are a few counts of this clone. One end of the junction is discordant with germline, which a read error may explain. J is TRBJ1-1 and V is TRBV5-8; tentatively, D is TRBD1 (5 bases). The length of the CDR3 is 15 residues. CDR1 is SGHTS and CDR2 is YDEGEE in the germline V gene. CDR3 loop: CASSQDSGGYTEAFF. The CDR3 DNA is TGCGCCAGCAGCCAAGATTCGGGGGGGTACACTGAAGCTTTCTTT.

This chain's CDR3 is CASSLDGEGTEAFF. The CDR3 coding sequence is TGCGCCAGCAGCTTGGACGGGGAGGGCACTGAAGCTTTCTTT. V and J are TRBV5-1 and TRBJ1-1, with D unresolved. Germline lookup yields CDR1 SGHRS and CDR2 YFSETQ. This CDR3 is 14 amino acids long. Trimming took off 0 bases at V and 4 bases at J, with 10 bases between the two ends.

The chain employs TRBV7-3 and TRBJ2-7; D not certain. The CDR3 has 13 residues. The V end was cut by 2 bases, the J end by 4 bases, with 9 bases between. Germline CDR1 SGHTA, CDR2 FQGTGA. The CDR3 nucleotides read TGTGCCAGCAGCTTAGGGCTAGGGTACGAGCAGTACTTC. Protein product: CASSLGLGYEQYF.

The chain combines TRBV19 with TRBJ1-1; D is ambiguous. The V end was cut by 8 bases, the J end by 0 bases, with 10 bases between. This CDR3 has 13 residues. The germline CDR1 and CDR2 sequences are LNHDA and SQIVND (reference sequence). CDR3 nucleotide sequence: TGTGCCAGTGGAAAAGGGCTGAACACTGAAGCTTTCTTT. It codes for CASGKGLNTEAFF.

The chain has TRBV4-2 and TRBJ2-7; D is possibly TRBD2 (6 bases). This CDR3 spans 15 amino acids. Germline CDR1 is LGHNA and CDR2 is YNFKEQ. Trimming left V 1 base short and J 0 bases short, with 10 bases between. Here the CDR3 DNA reads TGTGCCAGCAGCCAAGCCGGGACTTTCTCCTACGAGCAGTACTTC. Protein: CASSQAGTFSYEQYF.

V usage is TRBV5-1 and J usage is TRBJ1-1; 7 nucleotides agree with TRBD1. Trimming at V came to 5 bases and at J to 4 bases, leaving 5 bases not matched to a gene. Germline CDR1 and CDR2: SGHRS and YFSETQ. This CDR3 is built from 13 residues. The CDR3 here is CASSYRGSTEAFF. CDR3 in DNA: TGCGCCAGCAGTTACAGGGGATCCACTGAAGCTTTCTTT.

The chain uses TRBV11-2 and TRBJ2-5, with TRBD2 matching over 7 bases. Germline trimming cut 6 bases from V and 2 bases from J; bases unmatched to any gene: 6. The CDR3 extends over 14 amino acids. The germline CDR1 and CDR2 sequences are SGHAT and FQNNGV. The CDR3 here is CASSFPGLQETQYF. DNA of the CDR3: TGTGCCAGCAGTTTCCCGGGACTACAAGAGACCCAGTACTTC.

CDR3: CATSSRASGGADEQFF. DNA of the CDR3: TGTGCCACCAGCAGCCGAGCGAGCGGGGGGGCCGATGAGCAGTTCTTC. The chain uses TRBV15 and TRBJ2-1; 10 bases map to TRBD2. Unmatched junction bases numbered 10, after V lost 3 bases and J lost 8 bases. Looked up from germline, CDR1 is LNHNV and CDR2 is YYDKDF (reference sequence). The length of the CDR3 is 16 residues.

J is TRBJ1-2 and V is TRBV25-1; no definite D call. This CDR3 has 12 amino acids. Trimming took 3 bases from V and 8 from J, leaving 10 bases between them. In germline, CDR1 is MGHDK, CDR2 SYGVNS. In DNA, the CDR3 is TGTGCCAGCAGTGATTCGACTTGGGGCTACACCTTC. Its translation: CASSDSTWGYTF.

The chain uses TRBV10-2 and TRBJ2-7, with TRBD2 matching over 11 bases. This CDR3 is built from 15 residues. Germline V gene sequence: CDR1 WSHSY, CDR2 SAAADI. V lost 4 bases, J lost 2 bases, and 4 bases stayed unmatched. CDR3 sequence: CASSALAGGTYEQYF. The CDR3 DNA is TGCGCCAGCAGTGCGCTAGCGGGGGGCACCTACGAGCAGTACTTC.

The chain links TRBV9 to TRBJ2-7; D may match TRBD1 or TRBD2 (5 bases each). Deletions cut 4 bases from V and 5 bases from J, with 16 bases between. The length of the CDR3 is 14 residues. Germline CDR1 and CDR2: SGDLS and YYNGEE. DNA for the CDR3: TGTGCCAGCAGCTTCGGGACCTTTCGAGACGAGCAGTACTTC. Its protein product is CASSFGTFRDEQYF.

This clone was found a few times. This chain connects TRBV21-1 to TRBJ1-2. TRBV21-1 is a documented pseudogene. This CDR3 region has 17 residues. Here the CDR3 reads CASSKGTPLHPSYGYTF. The CDR3 coding sequence is TGTGCCAGCAGCAAAGGGACTCCGCTACACCCCTCTTATGGCTACACCTTC.

This clone was seen just once. In nucleotides, the CDR3 is TGTGCCACCAGCAGACCGGGACAGGGGAATTCACCCCTCCACTTT. This translates into CATSRPGQGNSPLHF. The chain carries TRBV15 and TRBJ1-6, with 10 bases identical to TRBD1. Losses at the gene ends were 2 bases for V and 7 bases for J; bases not matched to a gene: 2. This CDR3 is built from 15 residues. Germline-derived CDR1 and CDR2 are LNHNV and YYDKDF (reference sequence).

This chain joins TRBV25-1 and TRBJ1-2; weak D call: TRBD1 (5 bases). The CDR3 contains 14 residues. Germline V lookup: CDR1 MGHDK, CDR2 SYGVNS. Trimming took off 9 bases at V and 2 bases at J, with 16 bases between the two ends. CDR3 nucleotides: TGTGCCAGTGGAGAGGTGGGGGGGAACTATGGCTACACCTTC. The encoded protein is CASGEVGGNYGYTF.